This TCR beta chain was documented in a study of cytomegalovirus exposure and HLA in healthy donors. Findings and limits, study-wide: TCR beta V- and J-gene trimming was later associated with a missense DCLRE1C variant. Later on, an analysis showed TCR association rates differing by HLA locus, with DRB1 the most and HLA-C the fewest.

A multiplex PCR was run with 60 Vbeta primers and 13 Jbeta primers. Libraries were prepared by immunoSEQ multiplex PCR; TCRdb keeps only in-frame clonotypes and omits some of them. The profile shows around 130,000 clones, over 75% of them singletons. V lost 4 bases to trimming and J lost 2 bases; unmatched junction nucleotides: 13. Germline-derived CDR1 and CDR2 are MGHDK and SYGVNS. CDR3 length: 18 amino acids. This clone was detected only a few times. Its antigen is undetermined. The source is a woman in her forties in good health and CMV-seronegative. Material for sequencing was PBMCs. This chain connects TRBV25-1 to TRBJ2-7; 11 bases are a match to TRBD2. The CDR3 reads CASSGFSGRATRTYEQYF. The CDR3 region has the DNA TGTGCCAGCAGTGGTTTTAGCGGGAGGGCCACCAGAACCTACGAGCAGTACTTC.